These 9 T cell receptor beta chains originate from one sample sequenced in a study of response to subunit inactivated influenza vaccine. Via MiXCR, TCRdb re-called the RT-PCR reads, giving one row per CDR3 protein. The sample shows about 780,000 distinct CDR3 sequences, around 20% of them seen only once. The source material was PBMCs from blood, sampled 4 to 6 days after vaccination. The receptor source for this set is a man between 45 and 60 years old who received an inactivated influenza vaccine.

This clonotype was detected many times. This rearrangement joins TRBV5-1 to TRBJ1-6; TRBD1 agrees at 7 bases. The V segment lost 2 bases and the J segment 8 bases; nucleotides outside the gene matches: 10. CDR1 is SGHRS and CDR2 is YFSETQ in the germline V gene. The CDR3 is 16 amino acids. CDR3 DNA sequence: TGCGCCAGCAGCTTAAGGACAGGCTCCGGGGATTCACCCCTCCACTTT. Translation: CASSLRTGSGDSPLHF.

The CDR3 loop reads CASSSTSGPSYEQYF. The CDR3 DNA sequence: TGCGCCAGCAGCAGCACTAGCGGACCCTCCTACGAGCAGTACTTC. This chain uses TRBV5-1 with TRBJ2-7; 8 positions match TRBD2. Germline CDR1 reads SGHRS; CDR2 reads YFSETQ. The CDR3 runs to 15 residues. The trim removed 4 bases at V and 0 bases at J, leaving 6 bases unmatched.

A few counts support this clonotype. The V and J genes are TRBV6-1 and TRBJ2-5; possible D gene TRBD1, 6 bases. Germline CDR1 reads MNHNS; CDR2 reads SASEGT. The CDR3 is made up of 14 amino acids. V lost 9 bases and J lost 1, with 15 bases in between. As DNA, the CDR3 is TGTGCCAGTACCCGGGACACCCTCCAAGAGACCCAGTACTTC. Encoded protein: CASTRDTLQETQYF.

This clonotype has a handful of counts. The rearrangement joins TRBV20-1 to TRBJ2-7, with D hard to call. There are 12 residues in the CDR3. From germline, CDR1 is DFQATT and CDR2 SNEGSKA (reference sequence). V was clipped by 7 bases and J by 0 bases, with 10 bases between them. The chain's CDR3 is CSVRKPSYEQYF. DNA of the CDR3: TGCAGTGTTCGCAAACCCTCCTACGAGCAGTACTTC.

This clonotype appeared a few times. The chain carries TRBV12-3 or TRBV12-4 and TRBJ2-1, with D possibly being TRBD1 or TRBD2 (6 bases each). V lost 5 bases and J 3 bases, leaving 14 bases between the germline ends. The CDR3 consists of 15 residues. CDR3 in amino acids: CASSRGQGIYNEQFF. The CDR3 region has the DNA TGTGCCAGCAGTCGGGGGCAGGGAATCTACAATGAGCAGTTCTTC.

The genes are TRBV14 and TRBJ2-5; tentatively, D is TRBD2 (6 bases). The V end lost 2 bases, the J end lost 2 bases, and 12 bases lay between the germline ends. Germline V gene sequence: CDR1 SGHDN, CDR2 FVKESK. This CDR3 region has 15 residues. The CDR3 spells CASSQHQGLQETQYF. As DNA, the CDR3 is TGTGCCAGCAGCCAACATCAGGGACTTCAAGAGACCCAGTACTTC. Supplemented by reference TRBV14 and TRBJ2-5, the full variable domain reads EAGVTQFPSHSVIEKGQTVTLRCDPISGHDNLYWYRRVMGKEIKFLLHFVKESKQDESGMPNNRFLAERTGGTYSTLKVQPAELEDSGVYFCASSQHQGLQETQYFGPGTRLLVL.

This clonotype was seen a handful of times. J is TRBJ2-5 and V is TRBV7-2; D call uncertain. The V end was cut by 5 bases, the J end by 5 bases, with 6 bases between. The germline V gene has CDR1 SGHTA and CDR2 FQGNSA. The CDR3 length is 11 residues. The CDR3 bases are TGTGCCAGCAGCACCCACGAGACCCAGTACTTC. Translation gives CASSTHETQYF.

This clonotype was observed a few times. The DNA for the CDR3 is TGTGCCAGCAGCTACCAGGGCGCCTACAATGAGCAGTTCTTC. Its translation is CASSYQGAYNEQFF. The chain joins TRBV12-3 or TRBV12-4 to TRBJ2-1; the D gene is possibly TRBD1 (5 bases). The CDR3 is made up of 14 amino acids. V lost 6 bases and J 2 bases, leaving 11 bases between the germline ends.

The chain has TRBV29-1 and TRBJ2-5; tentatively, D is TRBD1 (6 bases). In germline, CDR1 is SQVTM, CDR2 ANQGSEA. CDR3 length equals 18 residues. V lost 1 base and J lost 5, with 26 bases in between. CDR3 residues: CSVEGGWWGPASRETQYF. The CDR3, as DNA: TGCAGCGTTGAAGGGGGCTGGTGGGGGCCCGCCAGCCGCGAGACCCAGTACTTC.